The rows below give T cell receptor beta chains drawn from one sample of a study of T cells in Graves' hyperthyroidism and ophthalmopathy. TCRdb reprocessed the multiplex PCR reads with MiXCR, giving one entry per CDR3 protein. Of 300,000 to 450,000 distinct CDR3 sequences in the sample, around 15% were seen once. Sequenced sample: blood. The receptors here all came from a woman in her 30s with Graves' ophthalmopathy. CDR3s include the opening cysteine and the closing phenylalanine or tryptophan.

>TRBJ1-4|TRBV5-1
CASSFRGIEKLFF
>TRBJ2-7|TRBV15
CATSSPLAYEQYF
>TRBJ2-1|TRBV29-1
CSVARAGRGNEQFF
>TRBJ2-1|TRBV7-2
CARRSSGTQGGGHEQFF
>TRBJ1-1|TRBV20-1
CSANALNTEAFF
>TRBJ2-1|TRBV10-3
CAISTTSGSYNEQFF
>TRBJ1-4|TRBV27
CASSLSWGGTGRAPTNEKLFF
>TRBJ1-4|TRBV12-5
CASADAQGLSEKLFF
>TRBJ1-5|TRBV10-2
CASSEADSNQPQHF
>TRBJ1-5|TRBV7-3
CASSSTGVINQPQHF
>TRBJ1-1|TRBV9
CASSWRDRSFPMKRNTEAFF
>TRBJ2-7|TRBV7-9
CASSLAWQGRSHEQYF
>TRBJ2-5|TRBV13
CASSLDTGTETGETQYF
>TRBJ1-1|TRBV3-1
CASSQARQNTEAFF
>TRBJ2-5|TRBV5-1
CASSPMTGPPETQYF
>TRBJ2-3|TRBV20-1
CSAPTPPGATQYF
>TRBJ1-1|TRBV30
CAWRKTGGLTEAFF
>TRBJ2-1|TRBV6-1
CASSRLAGDAPNNEQFF
>TRBJ2-7|TRBV18
CASSPLGGTHRSHEQYF
>TRBJ1-5|TRBV24-1
CATSLRSNQPQHF
>TRBJ1-6|TRBV6-4
CASSRSGTGDNSPLHF
>TRBJ2-1|TRBV30
CAWSGGGNEQFF
>TRBJ1-1|TRBV6-1
CASGRVYDTEAFF
>TRBJ2-5|TRBV10-3
CAISDRAVIETQYF
>TRBJ1-1|TRBV6-1
CASRETNTFAEAFF
>TRBJ2-7|TRBV11-2
CASTSRPISPEQYF
>TRBJ2-2|TRBV28
CASTPPRGELFF
>TRBJ2-7|TRBV15
CATSRVPRRRMDEQYF
>TRBJ2-6|TRBV9
CASSRTAPGANVLTF
>TRBJ2-3|TRBV27
CASSLKPTSTDTQYF
>TRBJ2-2|TRBV6-1
CASSGFVGAGELFF
>TRBJ1-2|TRBV20-1
CSARVSGLNYGYTF
>TRBJ1-6|TRBV28
CASSPGRQGLSPLHF
>TRBJ2-1|TRBV6-5
CASSYGLAGLSYNEQFF
>TRBJ2-3|TRBV12-3/TRBV12-4
CASSLLGGQTDTQYF
>TRBJ2-1|TRBV10-3
CAMGRVETNEQFF
>TRBJ1-1|TRBV20-1
CSAGSHSETIAFF
>TRBJ2-5|TRBV29-1
CSVQGLGETQYF
>TRBJ2-7|TRBV6-1
CASGDRVNGEQYF
>TRBJ1-1|TRBV5-1
CASKKARPGQGITEAFF
>TRBJ2-5|TRBV5-1
CASRPGGAGETQYF
>TRBJ2-7|TRBV13
CASSSQYRVYEQYF
>TRBJ1-1|TRBV4-1
CASSQGTARVLNTEAFF
>TRBJ2-3|TRBV9
CASSVDIAQTDTQYF
>TRBJ2-7|TRBV7-2
CASSINRDRGHEQYF
>TRBJ2-5|TRBV11-1
CASSSRLAGETQYF
>TRBJ2-2|TRBV20-1
CSARVQGLSTGELFF
>TRBJ2-1|TRBV27
CASSLSGGFNEQFF
>TRBJ2-3|TRBV7-9
CASSSGQGSTDTQYF
>TRBJ1-1|TRBV5-6
CASSLPGHTEAFF
>TRBJ2-3|TRBV10-1
CASSESAGVHVDTQYF
>TRBJ1-2|TRBV18
CASEDRANYGYTF
>TRBJ2-2|TRBV28
CASRNTGELFF
>TRBJ1-4|TRBV2
CASLRGGNEKLFF